The subject of this entry is one T cell receptor (beta chain). Its antigen is still unknown. Samples underwent the assay at deep level. The method was immunoSEQ multiplex PCR; TCRdb's version includes in-frame clones alone and lacks a portion of them. Of roughly 2,500,000 clones listed, more than 85% were seen once; the top ten hold approximately 0.37%. Investigators divided CD4+ cells into CD45RA+ naive and CD45RA-negative memory subsets. This specimen comes from a study of shared clonotypes between healthy human individuals. Study-wide results and caveats: Incompleteness in sorted-subset sequencing, despite large depth, was shown by rarefaction. A handful of donors held approximately 5% of naive CD4 clonotypes in common.

This TCR came from a young man in good health. Some clones in this sample may be carry-over from other donors' samples. Sequences were obtained from naive CD4+ T cells from PBMCs. The subset was: CD45RA+ positively selected.

As DNA, the CDR3 is TGTGCCAGCAGCTTAAATTCGCAGGGTGGCTACACCTTC. This gives the protein CASSLNSQGGYTF. V and J are TRBV7-3 and TRBJ1-2, with TRBD1 as a possible D gene (5 bases). This CDR3 spans 13 amino acids. Trimming cost V 1 base and J 7 bases, with 10 bases left between them. Germline values: CDR1 SGHTA, CDR2 FQGTGA.